These 18 T cell receptor beta chains were all obtained from the same sample, sequenced in a study of T cell changes during pregnancy in multiple sclerosis. TCRdb's table, derived via immunoSEQ multiplex PCR, lists solely in-frame clones and lacks some. The table records tens of thousands of clones, more than 75% of them present only once. The sequencing here drew on CD8+ T cells from peripheral blood mononuclear cells, taken in the third trimester of pregnancy. These receptor sequences come from a female donor with multiple sclerosis, enrolled in a pregnancy study.

This clone was seen many times. The J gene is TRBJ2-2, the V gene TRBV25-1; D may be TRBD2 (5 bases). V lost 0 bases and J lost 5, with 7 bases in between. The CDR3 loop spans 14 amino acids. Germline CDR1 and CDR2: MGHDK and SYGVNS. The CDR3, as DNA: TGTGCCAGCAGTGAATATAGGGAGACCGGGGAGCTGTTTTTT. The encoded protein is CASSEYRETGELFF.

The chain uses TRBV19 and TRBJ2-6; a possible D gene is TRBD2 (5 bases). Trimming removed 5 bases at V and 4 bases at J, with 27 bases between. Looked up from germline, CDR1 is LNHDA and CDR2 is SQIVND (reference sequence). CDR3 size: 20 residues. The CDR3 bases are TGTGCCAGTAGTCCTCAAGTCTGGGAAACTTTCCCGGGAGGGGCCAACGTCCTGACTTTC. This codes for CASSPQVWETFPGGANVLTF.

This sequence joins TRBV7-9 and TRBJ2-3; perhaps TRBD2 as D (6 bases). Trimming shortened V by 6 bases and J by 5 bases, and 18 bases separated the two germline ends. The CDR3 is 15 residues long. Looked up from germline, CDR1 is SEHNR and CDR2 is FQNEAQ (reference sequence). CDR3 nucleotide sequence: TGTGCCAGCAGTAGGTGGAGGGATAGGGTAGATACGCAGTATTTT. This codes for CASSRWRDRVDTQYF.

V usage is TRBV7-8 and J usage is TRBJ2-7; possibly TRBD2 for D (5 bases). This CDR3 has 13 residues. V lost 3 bases and J 3 bases, leaving 9 bases between the germline ends. The germline gives CDR1 SGHVS, CDR2 FQNEAQ. CDR3 bases: TGTGCCAGCAGCTTCGGACTTAACTACGAGCAGTACTTC. This codes for CASSFGLNYEQYF.

The chain carries TRBV6-1 and TRBJ1-1; 7 bases line up with TRBD1. CDR3 length equals 14 residues. V was pared by 6 bases and J by 0 bases, with 4 bases of the junction left unmatched. Germline assignment: CDR1 MNHNS and CDR2 SASEGT. This CDR3 is CASSLTGMNTEAFF. Written as DNA, the CDR3 is TGTGCCAGCAGCCTGACAGGGATGAACACTGAAGCTTTCTTT.

The chain links TRBV9 to TRBJ1-3; maybe TRBD1 (5 bases). Looked up from germline, CDR1 is SGDLS and CDR2 is YYNGEE. The CDR3 sequence is 15 residues long. V lost 0 bases, J lost 5 bases, and 12 bases lay in between. Written as DNA, the CDR3 is TGTGCCAGCAGCGTAGGACAGACTGGGAGAAACACCATATATTTT. Amino acids: CASSVGQTGRNTIYF.

This clone was observed once. The V gene is TRBV7-2, the J gene TRBJ2-5; 10 bases map to TRBD2. The CDR3 length is 18 residues. The V segment lost 2 bases and the J segment 2 bases; nucleotides outside the gene matches: 11. The germline V gene encodes CDR1 SGHTA and CDR2 FQGNSA. The CDR3 region is CASSLHLAGEMLQETQYF. The CDR3 nucleotides are TGTGCCAGCAGCTTACACCTAGCGGGGGAAATGCTACAAGAGACCCAGTACTTC.

This clone appeared once. The V call is TRBV21-1, the J call TRBJ1-1; the table gives TRBD1 as D, unverified against the DNA. TRBV21-1 is a pseudogene locus. CDR3 length equals 11 residues. The CDR3 reads CASSSGQEAFF. The CDR3 nucleotides read TGTGCCAGCTCCTCCGGACAGGAAGCTTTCTTT.

V and J are TRBV9 and TRBJ2-7; 9 bases are a match to TRBD1. Germline V CDR1 and CDR2: SGDLS, YYNGEE. This CDR3 contains 15 residues. The V gene end was trimmed by 2 bases and the J gene end by 1 base; junction bases not matched to a gene: 4. The CDR3 nucleotides are TGTGCCAGCAGCGTGGGGACAGGGATTTCCTACGAGCAGTACTTC. Translated, it gives CASSVGTGISYEQYF.

This clone showed up just once. The V gene is TRBV9, the J gene TRBJ2-2, with D perhaps matching TRBD1 (5 bases). The germline V gene encodes CDR1 SGDLS and CDR2 YYNGEE. The CDR3 has 14 amino acids. Deletions cut 3 bases from V and 3 bases from J, with 9 bases between. The CDR3 here is CASSATGYTGELFF. DNA of the CDR3: TGTGCCAGCAGCGCAACAGGTTACACCGGGGAGCTGTTTTTT. The full variable domain, rest sourced from reference TRBV9 and TRBJ2-2, is DSGVTQTPKHLITATGQRVTLRCSPRSGDLSVYWYQQSLDQGLQFLIQYYNGEERAKGNILERFSAQQFPDLHSELNLSSLELGDSALYFCASSATGYTGELFFGEGSRLTVL.

V and J are TRBV28 and TRBJ1-4; D remains unclear. CDR1 is MDHEN and CDR2 is SYDVKM in the germline V gene. The V gene lost 3 bases and the J gene lost 5 bases, with 10 bases spanning the gap. The CDR3 runs to 14 residues. CDR3 DNA: TGTGCCAGCAGTTTCGGCAGGCCGAATGAAAAACTGTTTTTT. Protein: CASSFGRPNEKLFF.

This chain connects TRBV19 to TRBJ1-2, with D maybe TRBD1 (5 bases). Deletions cut 10 bases from V and 8 bases from J, with 17 bases between. This CDR3 spans 12 amino acids. CDR1 LNHDA and CDR2 SQIVND come from the germline V gene (reference sequence). CDR3 loop: CAIRTSGLGYTF. DNA for the CDR3: TGTGCCATCAGGACCTCAGGGTTGGGCTACACCTTC. Complete variable domain (other parts from reference TRBV19 and TRBJ1-2): DGGITQSPKYLFRKEGQNVTLSCEQNLNHDAMYWYRQDPGQGLRLIYYSQIVNDFQKGDIAEGYSVSREKKESFPLTVTSAQKNPTAFYLCAIRTSGLGYTFGSGTRLTVV.

The rearrangement joins TRBV18 to TRBJ2-7, with D possibly TRBD2 on 5 matching bases. V was trimmed by 2 bases and J by 0 bases, leaving 11 bases between them. This CDR3 is 15 amino acids long. Germline CDR1 KGHSH, CDR2 LQKENI. The DNA for the CDR3 is TGTGCCAGCTCACCAATGAGGGCGAGCTCCTACGAGCAGTACTTC. Protein: CASSPMRASSYEQYF.

This clone turned up a few times. The V and J genes are TRBV2 and TRBJ2-7; perhaps TRBD1 as D (6 bases). Germline V gene lookup returns CDR1 SNHLY and CDR2 FYNNEI. V shed 8 bases and J shed 1 base, with 12 bases lying between them. The CDR3 sequence is 13 residues long. This CDR3 is CASSRGHSYEQYF. The CDR3 DNA follows: TGTGCCAGCTCAAGGGGACATTCCTACGAGCAGTACTTC.

The genes are TRBV7-2 and TRBJ2-7; D is unclear. The CDR3 has 13 amino acids. Germline CDR1 SGHTA, CDR2 FQGNSA. Trimming removed 3 bases at V and 3 bases at J, with 9 bases between. CDR3 sequence (DNA): TGTGCCAGCAGCTTCTATATCTACTACGAGCAGTACTTC. Its translation is CASSFYIYYEQYF.

This rearrangement joins TRBV27 to TRBJ1-1; tentative D call: TRBD1 (5 bases). The CDR3 is 14 residues long. Trimming stripped 5 bases from V and 4 bases from J, with 14 bases between. Germline values: CDR1 MNHEY, CDR2 SMNVEV (reference sequence). CDR3 coding DNA: TGTGCCAGCAGTATTTACAGACAGAGCACTGAAGCTTTCTTT. Encoded protein: CASSIYRQSTEAFF.

This clone appeared a few times. This chain uses TRBV4-1 with TRBJ1-6, with 8 bases lining up with TRBD1. With V trimmed by 4 bases and J by 7 bases, 3 bases remained unmatched. The CDR3 consists of 14 residues. CDR1 is MGHRA, CDR2 YSYEKL, per germline. CDR3 coding DNA: TGCGCCAGCAGCCTGGACAGGGTGAATTCACCCCTCCACTTT. This sequence encodes CASSLDRVNSPLHF.

The rearrangement uses TRBV6-5 and TRBJ2-1; 12 bases fit TRBD2. The V gene end was trimmed by 5 bases and the J gene end by 8 bases; junction bases not matched to a gene: 1. The CDR3 has 13 amino acids. Germline CDR1 reads MNHEY; CDR2 reads SVGAGI. The CDR3 nucleotides read TGTGCCAGCAGTCTAGCGGGGGGGCATGAGCAGTTCTTC. This translates into CASSLAGGHEQFF.